The T cell receptor beta chain under discussion was sequenced for a study of blood T cell repertoires in COVID-19. Study in general: The analysed material was cDNA or gDNA that came from T cells, B-cell-depleted T cells, or PBMCs.

Germline-derived CDR1 and CDR2 are SNHLY and FYNNEI. The CDR3 spans 13 residues. Germline trimming cut 6 bases from V and 3 bases from J; bases unmatched to any gene: 4. As handled by the study authors: The authors estimated nucleated cell counts from reference gene primer amplification. Here immunoSEQ multiplex PCR was the method, and the copy in TCRdb shows in-frame clones only, minus some. V and J calls and clone size are given by that table; D and trimming were obtained from the DNA. This table has more than 150,000 clones, 80% to 90% appearing once. Material: peripheral blood. The V call is TRBV2, the J call TRBJ2-7; 8 nucleotides match TRBD1. This receptor was taken from a man between 65 and 85 years old with active or convalescent COVID-19. CDR3 coding DNA: TGTGCCAGCAGGAGGACAGGGAGCTACGAGCAGTACTTC. It specifies CASRRTGSYEQYF.